This TCR beta chain appears in the sequencing data of a study of cytomegalovirus exposure and HLA in healthy donors (TCRdb year 2017). About the study as a whole: In an earlier analysis of around 540 of the donors, less than 350 Gb of sequence data and 117 million unique TCR beta sequences from some 170 million T cells were reported. An early release that covered fewer than 750 HLA-typed donors contained approximately 300 gigabases of sequencing data and tens of millions of unique TCR sequences. The genetic ancestry cluster associated with self-reported Caucasian donors included 81% of the 398 genotyped donors. The aim of the study was to test whether cataloging public T cell receptors could identify signatures of past pathogen exposure. The T cell repertoires of 666 subjects were profiled by immunosequencing and related to cytomegalovirus serostatus. Besides the first cohort of about 730 subjects, a separate validation cohort made up of about 120 different subjects was used. The study combined high-throughput TCR immunosequencing, statistical association of individual TCRs with disease status, and machine learning to predict cytomegalovirus infection status. A later analysis re-examined previously published TCR beta repertoires from just over 650 donors and added high-resolution HLA genotyping to investigate patterns of TCR occurrence. Rather than drawing on any new phenotypic data, the later analysis identified candidate immune exposures from TCR beta sequences and the way those sequences occurred across donors. An earlier analysis of 587 of the donors used high-throughput TCR beta sequencing to judge whether each TCR beta V gene segment behaved as functional or pseudogenic. Donor age, sex, ethnicity and CMV serostatus were compiled together with the repertoire data. A later genetic analysis took genome-wide SNP genotypes for about three fifths of the roughly 670 donors and used that subset as a discovery cohort. All discovery cohort repertoires had been generated using a single sequencing platform. Class I and class II HLA loci were covered by the typing at four-digit resolution. The number of donors typed differed by locus, with roughly 629-640 for A, B, C, DRB1 and DQB1, over 500 for DQA1, 600 to 610 for DPA1, and around 460 for DPB1. Several DR-DQ haplotypes were handled as single units for association and clustering because linkage in the cohort was strong. On average, around 230,000 unique TCR beta nucleotide sequences were sequenced per donor among a few hundred genotyped donors of the cohort, with approximately 18% of those sequences being non-productive.

Receptors were amplified or captured by the immunoSEQ multiplex PCR assay. For the multiplex PCR, a mixture combining 60 forward primers for TCR Vbeta segments and 13 reverse primers for TCR Jbeta segments was used. A multiplex PCR assay on genomic DNA amplified the CDR3 region of rearranged TCR beta genes. On the Illumina HiSeq System, the amplified TCR beta libraries were sequenced as 87-base-pair reads. The original pipeline was this. A later analysis counted 75 million to 100 million unique TCR beta chains across the 500 to 850 repertoires, and some 12 million of these chains were shared by at least two donors. Raw reads were error-corrected and collapsed into unique sequences by a nearest-neighbor algorithm in which closely related sequences were merged to remove PCR and sequencing errors. To assign V, D and J gene segments, CDR3 sequences were aligned to IMGT reference sequences. For a sequence to be retained, a match of at least six nucleotides to both a V gene segment and a J gene segment was required. Rearrangements were classified as productive when the CDR3 lacked stop codons and remained in frame with V and J, and all other rearrangements were classified as non-productive. CDR3 was defined by IMGT convention, running from the second conserved V-encoded cysteine to the conserved J-encoded phenylalanine. The earlier analysis of 587 of the donors excluded sequences that lacked an unambiguous match to a single V gene segment. An earlier analysis of fewer than 750 of the donors classified V segments as functional when productive rearrangements were above 56.7% and as segregating when the standard deviation between donors was above 5%. A statistical classification framework was built to diagnose cytomegalovirus status from the catalog of TCR beta chain sequences. In a later analysis, TCR nucleotide sequences were compared against IMGT/GENE-DB human TR gene sequences so that V and J genes could be assigned. In a later analysis, CDR3 sequences and most-parsimonious VDJ recombination scenarios were assigned using the TCRdist pipeline. In a later analysis, every TCR beta chain was defined by the combination of its CDR3 amino acid sequence and its V-gene family, and reads without a unique V-gene family were dropped. To address suspected cross-contamination and a sequencing artifact, a later analysis removed 450 to 700 highly shared, low-generation-probability nucleotide sequences. In a later analysis, a clonal expansion index for each public chain was calculated from normalized within-repertoire ranks of inferred template counts. Generation probabilities in a later analysis came from a VDJ recombination model fitted to out-of-frame rearrangements, and those results were checked against IGoR. Hypergeometric tests were used in a later analysis to score TCR-TCR, TCR-HLA and TCR-CMV co-occurrence, with a repertoire-size bias correction applied to the TCR pairs. To estimate false discovery rates, a later analysis permuted the HLA or CMV assignments 20 times. In a later analysis, co-occurring TCRs were grouped using DBSCAN, and TCRdist sequence similarity was added for clustering within HLA-allele-positive subsets. Repertoires with fewer than 30,000 or more than 120,000 public chains, plus five repertoires with anomalous nucleotide sharing, were excluded from co-occurrence clustering. Sourced from immuneACCESS, this table was stored by TCRdb with only in-frame sequences that have V and J called. A share of the clones is absent; for the studies checked, an unresolved V gene accounts for under half, and the remainder has no known explanation. V, J and clone size were drawn from that table, and D and trimming were deduced from the DNA. The sample table contains 100,000 to 150,000 clones; only one count was recorded for 17% of them. 2.5% to 3% of the sample is held by the ten biggest clonotypes.

Study-wide conclusions, independent of this receptor: For the cohort, immune exposure information was limited to CMV serostatus. Some IMGT-functional V segments, including TRBV6-2 and TRBV6-3, could not be distinguished by the 87-base-pair reads and were therefore excluded. Because HLA typing was unavailable for some donors at each locus, only the typed subset was used in association tests. The sequencing pipeline was judged likely to have produced a cluster of highly shared sequence variants as a technical artifact. A further reported finding was that TCR beta sequences accurately predicted the HLA-A and HLA-B alleles for most subjects in the first cohort. In a later analysis, around 17,000 TCR beta sequences were associated with specific HLA alleles at a false discovery rate of 0.05. A later genetic analysis associated a missense DCLRE1C variant with V-gene and J-gene trimming of TCR beta chains, and an independent cohort replicated the association. In vitro tests confirmed that a few of the cytomegalovirus-associated TCR beta chains recognize cytomegalovirus antigens. A total of roughly 160 TCR beta chains were listed by the study as associated with cytomegalovirus. In a later genetic analysis, fewer N-insertions in productive TCRs were reported among donors in an Asian-associated ancestry cluster than the roughly 640-donor mean. The classifier was reported to diagnose cytomegalovirus status with high specificity and sensitivity in both the original cohort and the validation cohort. Most TCR sequences were observed very rarely across donors, whereas some public TCRs were present in many individuals. It was suggested by the authors that the approach could potentially be generalized to other disease states and immunological phenotypes. Approximately 18 rarely observed V segments, including chromosome 9 orphons, were excluded from the earlier analysis of some 590 of the donors because counts were too low. Correlated functional status among segregating V segments might be attributable to linkage disequilibrium, but an unknown experimental factor could not be ruled out. Strong co-occurrence of HLA alleles, especially DR and DQ, made assigning TCR associations to individual alleles difficult. Most CMV-associated TCR beta chains appeared to be HLA-restricted in a later analysis, and the HLA associations seemed to be driven largely by CMV exposure. In an earlier analysis of approximately 590 of the donors, most TCR beta V segments were observed in productive rearrangements about 87% or about 30% of the time, broadly matching IMGT annotations. A later analysis found that TCR association rates varied across HLA loci, with DRB1 alleles showing the most associated TCRs and HLA-C alleles the fewest. Sequencing depth was assumed to be roughly uniform across donors in the presence/absence analyses, though that assumption may not hold. This cohort had only TCR beta chains sequenced, and the lack of alpha or paired-chain data limited which features could be detected. Compared with equally common non-associated chains, HLA-associated TCR beta chains in a later analysis were more clonally expanded and had lower generation probabilities. In a later analysis, several top co-occurrence clusters were reported to appear linked to parvovirus B19, influenza, CMV and Epstein-Barr virus.

The cohort consisted of 650 to 700 healthy bone marrow donors. At the time of sampling, all cohort members were nominally healthy, though unrecorded immune exposures were likely present. The donor tested CMV seropositive and was one of the 289 seropositive cohort members. Each donor provided a peripheral blood sample, and peripheral blood mononuclear cells were used for TCR beta sequencing. The Qiagen DNeasy Blood Extraction Kit was used to extract genomic DNA from the blood cell samples. Worth noting for this clone: There is no known antigen for this receptor. Base qualities are not recorded, but no much larger clone differs from it by a single base.

The CDR3 sequence holds 16 residues, the cysteine and phenylalanine included. This entry keeps only the CDR3 DNA: 48 bases, framed from base 1. The germline V gene (reference sequence) supplies CDR1 SEHNR and CDR2 FQNEAQ. Germline trimming amounts to 5 bases on V and 1 base on J, with 9 as the count of junction bases outside the gene matches. The rearranged segments are TRBV7-9 and TRBJ1-1, and 8 junctional nucleotides match TRBD1. The sample taken for sequencing was PBMCs. The source is a female donor in good health and CMV-seropositive. The CDR3 corresponds to CASSHTPGQGNTEAFF. The DNA is as follows: TGTGCCAGCAGCCATACCCCCGGACAGGGGAACACTGAAGCTTTCTTT.